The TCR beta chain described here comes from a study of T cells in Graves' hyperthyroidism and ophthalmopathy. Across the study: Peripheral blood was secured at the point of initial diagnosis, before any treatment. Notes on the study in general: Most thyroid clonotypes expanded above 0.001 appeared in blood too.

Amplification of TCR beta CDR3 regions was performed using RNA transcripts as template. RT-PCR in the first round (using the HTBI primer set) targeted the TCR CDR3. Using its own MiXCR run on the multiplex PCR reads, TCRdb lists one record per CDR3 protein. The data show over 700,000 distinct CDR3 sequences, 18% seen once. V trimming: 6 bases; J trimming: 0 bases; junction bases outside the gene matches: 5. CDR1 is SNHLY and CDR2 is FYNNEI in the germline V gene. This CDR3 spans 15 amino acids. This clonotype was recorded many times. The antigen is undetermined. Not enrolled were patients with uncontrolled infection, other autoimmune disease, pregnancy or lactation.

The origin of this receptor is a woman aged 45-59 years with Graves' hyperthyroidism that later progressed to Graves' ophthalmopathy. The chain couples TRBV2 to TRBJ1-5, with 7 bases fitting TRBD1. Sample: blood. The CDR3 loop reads CASSPGTDSNQPQHF. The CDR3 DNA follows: TGTGCCAGCAGCCCGGGGACAGATAGCAATCAGCCCCAGCATTTT.